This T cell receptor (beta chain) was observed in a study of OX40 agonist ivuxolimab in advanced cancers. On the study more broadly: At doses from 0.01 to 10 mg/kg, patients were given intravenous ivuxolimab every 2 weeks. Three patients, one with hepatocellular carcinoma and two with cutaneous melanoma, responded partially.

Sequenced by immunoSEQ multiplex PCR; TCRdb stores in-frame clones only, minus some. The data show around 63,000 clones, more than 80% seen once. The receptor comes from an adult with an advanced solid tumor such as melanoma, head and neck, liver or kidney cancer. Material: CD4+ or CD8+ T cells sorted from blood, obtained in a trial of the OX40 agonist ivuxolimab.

The CDR3 DNA is TGCGCCAGCGTCGACAGGGGTATTCCCGGGGAGCTGTTTTTT. This gives the protein CASVDRGIPGELFF. The genes are TRBV5-1 and TRBJ2-2, with 8 bases identical to TRBD1. Germline CDR1 and CDR2: SGHRS and YFSETQ. The CDR3 runs to 14 residues. After removal of 7 bases from V and 6 bases from J, the junction contained 8 bases not matched to a gene.